This T cell receptor (beta chain) appears in the sequencing data of a study of T cell responses to AZD1222 COVID-19 vaccine. Study-level results: With dominance at 160-218 and 743-854, vaccine-associated CD4 TCRs spanned spike. Reports indicate that nearly half of spike-specific TCRs are directed at unmutated variant regions.

Germline V gene lookup returns CDR1 MNHEY and CDR2 SVGAGI. V dropped 2 bases and J dropped 5; count of bases not matched to a gene: 2. CDR3 size: 14 residues. Repertoires were generated with immunoSEQ multiplex PCR, while TCRdb's copy carries only in-frame clones and drops some. The table shows some 200,000 clones, with roughly nine tenths occurring only once. With respect to this clone: Its antigen is as yet unknown.

This sequence joins TRBV6-5 and TRBJ2-1; TRBD2 aligns across 8 bases. The sequence came from an adult who received the AZD1222 COVID-19 vaccine. Source: peripheral blood, taken 28 days after the second AZD1222 dose. The CDR3 coding sequence is TGTGCCAGCAGTTACCAACTAGCGGACAATGAGCAGTTCTTC. Translation gives CASSYQLADNEQFF.